This T cell receptor beta chain was found in a study of T cell responses to AZD1222 COVID-19 vaccine. CDR3 size: 14 residues. Germline-derived CDR1 and CDR2 are KGHDR and SFDVKD. The V gene end was trimmed by 7 bases and the J gene end by 5 bases; junction bases not matched to a gene: 6. General study results and limits: Close to half of all spike-specific TCRs reportedly target regions of the variants that are unmutated. The repertoires were collected only after the peak T cell response. Spike was spanned by vaccine-associated CD4 TCRs, with dominance at 160-218 and 743-854.

Assay: immunoSEQ multiplex PCR; the TCRdb copy retains only in-frame clones and omits some. The sample contains roughly 140,000 clones, 92% of which appear only once. On this clone itself: Its antigen is not known.

The sample consisted of peripheral blood, taken 28 days after the second AZD1222 dose. The gene calls are TRBV24-1 and TRBJ2-2; 7 nucleotides align to TRBD2. This sequence originates from an adult who received the AZD1222 COVID-19 vaccine. The CDR3 sequence: CATRAAGETGELFF. CDR3 bases: TGTGCCACCAGGGCGGCGGGAGAGACCGGGGAGCTGTTTTTT.